The entry below describes one TCR beta chain. The data belong to a study of blood T cell repertoires in COVID-19. Overall study context: Collection of acute and convalescent COVID-19 samples took place in the United States, Italy and Spain.

Method: immunoSEQ multiplex PCR; TCRdb's copy keeps in-frame clones and lacks some. The data hold roughly 250,000 clones, with roughly nine tenths observed a single time. This TCR was recovered from a woman in her 30s with COVID-19, enrolled during active disease. Sequencing was carried out using peripheral blood.

CDR3 sequence reads: CASRGQGWTDTQYF. DNA of the CDR3: TGTGCCAGCAGAGGACAGGGTTGGACAGATACGCAGTATTTT. The chain has TRBV9 and TRBJ2-3; 8 bases are a match to TRBD1. The J segment lost 3 bases and the V segment lost 5 bases, leaving 5 bases of the junction unmatched. CDR3 length equals 14 residues. The V gene's germline CDR1 is SGDLS and CDR2 YYNGEE.